This passage covers 7 T cell receptor beta chains from one sample sequenced in a study of patients with pleural tuberculosis. TCRdb reprocessed the reads with MiXCR, giving one entry per CDR3 protein. Of around 50,000 distinct CDR3 sequences listed, around 7% were seen once; the top ten hold around 15%. The receptor set was obtained from a human donor with pleural tuberculosis.

This clonotype was detected ten times or more. The chain carries TRBV4-3 and TRBJ1-2, with 7 positions matching TRBD1. Germline CDR1 reads LGHNA; CDR2 reads YSLEER. V lost 3 bases, J lost 5 bases, and 6 bases stayed unmatched. CDR3 length: 14 residues. The CDR3: CASSQMAGGYGYTF. As DNA, the CDR3 is TGCGCCAGCAGCCAGATGGCAGGGGGATATGGCTACACCTTC.

This clonotype has just a few counts. The chain has TRBV5-1 and TRBJ1-5; D is ambiguous. CDR3 length equals 13 residues. Germline V gene lookup returns CDR1 SGHRS and CDR2 YFSETQ. V was clipped by 1 base and J by 5 bases, with 7 bases between them. CDR3 sequence: CASSLRQDQPQHF. CDR3 coding DNA: TGCGCCAGCAGCTTGAGGCAAGATCAGCCCCAGCATTTT.

This clonotype was observed at least ten times. The chain carries TRBV27 and TRBJ1-2; the D gene is possibly TRBD1 (6 bases). V was trimmed by 3 bases and J by 3 bases, leaving 14 bases between them. This CDR3 region has 15 residues. Germline values: CDR1 MNHEY, CDR2 SMNVEV (reference sequence). The CDR3 region has the DNA TGTGCCAGCAGTTTTACAGGGAGGGTCGACTATGGCTACACCTTC. Its protein is CASSFTGRVDYGYTF.

This clonotype occurred many times. This rearrangement joins TRBV10-3 to TRBJ2-7; 12 bases fit TRBD2. Trimming took 3 bases from V and 4 from J; bases not matched to a gene: 4. CDR1 ENHRY and CDR2 SYGVKD come from the germline V gene. The CDR3 has 15 residues. The DNA for the CDR3 is TGTGCCATCAGTGAAACTAGCGGGAGGCGATACGAGCAGTACGTC. Protein product: CAISETSGRRYEQYV.

V usage is TRBV11-1 and J usage is TRBJ2-7; D gene ambiguous. The germline V gene has CDR1 SGHAT and CDR2 FQDESV (reference sequence). The length of the CDR3 is 14 residues. The V and J ends lost 4 bases and 3 bases respectively, with 13 bases between them. The CDR3 region has the DNA TGTGCCAGCAGCTCGGAGCCGTCAAGCTACGAGCAGTACTTC. Encoded protein: CASSSEPSSYEQYF.

This clonotype was seen many times. This chain joins TRBV12-3 or TRBV12-4 and TRBJ1-4; D unresolved. The germline V and J ends were trimmed by 6 bases and 4 bases, with 18 bases remaining between them. The CDR3 covers 16 residues. Written as DNA, the CDR3 is TGTGCCAGCAGACCTGGATTCCCCAGTTTTAATGAAAAACTGTTTTTT. The encoded protein is CASRPGFPSFNEKLFF.

This clonotype was counted at least ten times. The chain's CDR3 is CASSYVLAGSGEQFF. In DNA form, the CDR3 reads TGTGCCAGCAGTTACGTCCTAGCGGGATCGGGTGAGCAGTTCTTC. The chain couples TRBV6-2 or TRBV6-3 to TRBJ2-1, with 9 bases fitting TRBD2. This CDR3 region has 15 residues. Germline-derived CDR1 and CDR2 are MNHEY and SVGEGT. V dropped 2 bases and J dropped 9; count of bases not matched to a gene: 8.